One sample yielded the 30 T cell receptor beta chains listed below, sequenced in a study of blood T cell repertoires in COVID-19. Some clones are missing from TCRdb's copy, which holds only in-frame ones; the method was immunoSEQ multiplex PCR. This sample yields over 75,000 clones, of which roughly 90% are seen a single time; 1.5% to 2% belongs to the top ten. What was sequenced was peripheral blood. The receptors originated from a man aged 60 to 75 with acute or convalescent COVID-19.

The gene calls are TRBV4-2 and TRBJ2-2; 8 bases are a match to TRBD2. This CDR3 has 18 residues. Germline CDR1 LGHNA, CDR2 YNFKEQ. The V segment lost 0 bases and the J segment 4 bases; nucleotides outside the gene matches: 10. As DNA, the CDR3 is TGTGCCAGCAGCCAAGATCTGGAGACTAGCGCGGGCACCGGGGAGCTGTTTTTT. It is translated as CASSQDLETSAGTGELFF.

Here the CDR3 DNA reads TGTGCCAGCAGCTTCGGCAGGGGGCCTTACGAGCAGTACTTC. This encodes CASSFGRGPYEQYF. This chain uses TRBV5-5 with TRBJ2-7; 8 bases line up with TRBD1. The CDR3 contains 14 residues. With V trimmed by 2 bases and J by 4 bases, 5 bases remained unmatched. Per the germline V gene, CDR1 is SGHKS and CDR2 is YYEKEE (reference sequence).

This clone occurred once. This chain joins TRBV27 and TRBJ2-7; 12 nucleotides align to TRBD1. Germline CDR1 reads MNHEY; CDR2 reads SMNVEV (reference sequence). This CDR3 has 16 residues. V was clipped by 0 bases and J by 4 bases; unmatched bases: 4. The CDR3 sequence is CASSLSGQGASYEQYF. In DNA, the CDR3 is TGTGCCAGCAGTTTATCGGGACAGGGGGCGTCTTACGAGCAGTACTTC.

CDR3 in amino acids: CASSALPSGGWTQYF. The CDR3, as DNA: TGTGCCAGCAGTGCGTTGCCTAGCGGGGGTTGGACGCAGTATTTT. This rearrangement joins TRBV2 to TRBJ2-3; TRBD2 matches 10 bases. Trimming took 4 bases from V and 9 from J; bases not matched to a gene: 10. Germline V gives CDR1 SNHLY, CDR2 FYNNEI. The CDR3 spans 15 residues.

The rearrangement uses TRBV4-1 and TRBJ2-2; 8 nucleotides align to TRBD1. Per germline, CDR1 MGHRA and CDR2 YSYEKL. Trimming took 9 bases from V and 1 from J; bases not matched to a gene: 4. This CDR3 is built from 14 residues. The CDR3 DNA sequence: TGCGCCAGTAGGACAGGGCAGAACACCGGGGAGCTGTTTTTT. This translates into CASRTGQNTGELFF.

The CDR3 DNA sequence: TGTGCCAGCGGGTCAGACATGGTTTGGAATTCCTACGAGCAGTACTTC. As protein: CASGSDMVWNSYEQYF. This rearrangement joins TRBV11-2 to TRBJ2-7; D gene unclear. CDR1 is SGHAT and CDR2 is FQNNGV in the germline V gene. Trimming took 8 bases from V and 1 from J, leaving 21 bases between them. The CDR3 consists of 16 residues.

The chain combines TRBV2 with TRBJ1-3, with 7 bases matching TRBD1. Trimming at V came to 4 bases and at J to 0 bases, leaving 6 bases not matched to a gene. This CDR3 spans 16 amino acids. CDR1 is SNHLY, CDR2 FYNNEI, per germline. The CDR3 region has the DNA TGTGCCAGCAGTGGGAGGGGACAGTACTCTGGAAACACCATATATTTT. Protein sequence: CASSGRGQYSGNTIYF.

This clone was seen once. The chain carries TRBV28 and TRBJ1-5; tentatively, D is TRBD1 (6 bases). Trimming stripped 5 bases from V and 6 bases from J, with 14 bases between. Germline V CDR1 and CDR2: MDHEN, SYDVKM. This CDR3 is 14 amino acids long. CDR3 loop: CASSPLLDSQPQHF. CDR3 nucleotide sequence: TGTGCCAGCAGTCCCCTTTTGGACAGTCAGCCCCAGCATTTT.

The chain has TRBV5-4 and TRBJ2-7; TRBD1 matches 7 bases. Trimming cost V 5 bases and J 3 bases; bases outside gene matches: 5. The germline gives CDR1 SGHNT, CDR2 YYREEE (reference sequence). The CDR3 has 13 amino acids. The CDR3 reads CASSYRGIYEQYF. The CDR3 nucleotides read TGTGCCAGCAGTTACAGGGGTATCTACGAGCAGTACTTC.

The chain has TRBV19 and TRBJ1-1, with no clear D. CDR3 size: 14 residues. The germline gives CDR1 LNHDA, CDR2 SQIVND (reference sequence). V dropped 1 base and J dropped 1 base, with 7 bases sitting between them. The CDR3 sequence is CASSIVRKNTEAFF. The CDR3, as DNA: TGTGCCAGTAGTATAGTCAGGAAGAACACTGAAGCTTTCTTT.

This clone has a single count. The chain couples TRBV4-3 to TRBJ2-6, with unresolved D. Trimming shortened V by 0 bases and J by 4 bases, and 7 bases separated the two germline ends. CDR1 LGHNA and CDR2 YSLEER come from the germline V gene. The CDR3 runs to 15 residues. The CDR3 spells CASSQDRVGANVLTF. The CDR3 DNA follows: TGCGCCAGCAGCCAAGATCGGGTGGGGGCCAACGTCCTGACTTTC.

Here the CDR3 reads CASSPDGRANTEAFF. CDR3 nucleotides: TGTGCCAGTAGTCCTGATGGCAGGGCGAACACTGAAGCTTTCTTT. The J gene is TRBJ1-1, the V gene TRBV19, with D perhaps matching TRBD1 (5 bases). CDR3 length: 15 residues. Germline V lookup: CDR1 LNHDA, CDR2 SQIVND (reference sequence). V lost 5 bases, J lost 1 base, and 14 bases lay in between.

V is TRBV18 and J is TRBJ2-1; no reliable D call. CDR1 and CDR2 (germline): KGHSH, LQKENI. The CDR3 is 15 residues long. The germline V and J ends were trimmed by 2 bases and 5 bases, with 13 bases remaining between them. CDR3 amino acids: CASSPDPGTDNEQFF. CDR3 in DNA: TGTGCCAGCTCACCAGACCCAGGCACTGACAATGAGCAGTTCTTC.

The J gene is TRBJ2-3, the V gene TRBV19; 11 nucleotides line up with TRBD2. This CDR3 spans 16 amino acids. Trimming took 4 bases from V and 11 from J; bases not matched to a gene: 14. Germline V CDR1 and CDR2: LNHDA, SQIVND (reference sequence). The CDR3 DNA follows: TGTGCCAGTAGTACCCCGGGCGCCACGACTAGCGGGAAGCAGTATTTT. Protein product: CASSTPGATTSGKQYF.

CDR3 sequence reads: CASSSGLAGGPADTQYF. The CDR3 nucleotides are TGTGCCAGTAGTTCCGGACTAGCGGGAGGGCCTGCAGATACGCAGTATTTT. The chain recombines TRBV19 with TRBJ2-3; 15 bases are a match to TRBD2. The CDR3 is 17 residues long. Germline-derived CDR1 and CDR2 are LNHDA and SQIVND (reference sequence). V dropped 5 bases and J dropped 4; count of bases not matched to a gene: 7.

The J gene is TRBJ1-2, the V gene TRBV19; 7 nucleotides match TRBD1. With V trimmed by 4 bases and J by 8 bases, 4 bases remained unmatched. The germline gives CDR1 LNHDA, CDR2 SQIVND (reference sequence). The CDR3 sequence is 12 residues long. The DNA of the CDR3 is TGTGCCAGTAGTACCCCAGGGGGAGGCTACACCTTC. It is translated as CASSTPGGGYTF.

J is TRBJ1-1 and V is TRBV19, with TRBD1 as a possible D gene (6 bases). The germline V gene encodes CDR1 LNHDA and CDR2 SQIVND (reference sequence). V lost 6 bases and J lost 1, with 15 bases in between. This CDR3 is 15 amino acids long. The CDR3 loop is CASSPQGDRNTEAFF. Here the CDR3 DNA reads TGTGCCAGTAGCCCACAGGGAGATCGGAACACTGAAGCTTTCTTT.

The chain is built from TRBV5-1 and TRBJ2-1; TRBD2 is a possible D gene (6 bases). Germline loops: CDR1 SGHRS, CDR2 YFSETQ. The CDR3 consists of 16 residues. V lost 0 bases and J lost 4, with 14 bases in between. The CDR3 protein is CASSLDPPGAYNEQFF. CDR3 in DNA: TGCGCCAGCAGCTTGGACCCCCCGGGAGCTTACAATGAGCAGTTCTTC.

The chain recombines TRBV5-1 with TRBJ2-3, with TRBD2 matching 7 bases. The CDR3 extends over 13 amino acids. The ends lost 7 bases at V and 2 bases at J; junction bases unmatched: 4. Germline loops: CDR1 SGHRS, CDR2 YFSETQ. CDR3 sequence: CASGLADTDTQYF. The CDR3 bases are TGCGCCAGCGGCCTAGCGGACACAGATACGCAGTATTTT.

This clone has more than one count but fewer than ten. This rearrangement joins TRBV20-1 to TRBJ2-1; possibly TRBD2 for D (6 bases). Deletions cut 3 bases from V and 7 bases from J, with 13 bases between. The CDR3 has 13 residues. Germline V gene data show CDR1 as DFQATT and CDR2 as SNEGSKA (reference sequence). The CDR3 is CSASRTSGNEQFF. The CDR3 DNA is TGCAGTGCTAGTAGGACAAGCGGGAATGAGCAGTTCTTC.

Of note for this clone: The sample contains more than one DNA sequence encoding this CDR3. This chain uses TRBV5-1 with TRBJ1-2; perhaps TRBD1 as D (6 bases). This CDR3 comprises 15 residues. CDR1 and CDR2 (germline): SGHRS, YFSETQ. V dropped 0 bases and J dropped 5 bases, with 14 bases sitting between them. CDR3: CASSLADSLGYGYTF. In nucleotides, the CDR3 is TGCGCCAGCAGCTTGGCGGACAGTCTTGGGTATGGCTACACCTTC.

This clone was counted only a few times. This chain links TRBV6-6 with TRBJ1-1, with D perhaps matching TRBD1 (6 bases). The V and J ends lost 6 bases and 6 bases respectively, with 20 bases between them. Looked up from germline, CDR1 is MNHNY and CDR2 is SVGAGI (reference sequence). This CDR3 is built from 15 residues. The CDR3 is CASRAGQSLGAEAFF. In DNA form, the CDR3 reads TGTGCCAGCAGGGCCGGACAGTCCTTGGGTGCTGAAGCTTTCTTT.

The rearrangement links TRBV28 to TRBJ1-2, with TRBD1 as a possible D gene (5 bases). The CDR3 contains 15 residues. Germline V gene sequence: CDR1 MDHEN, CDR2 SYDVKM. Deletions cut 7 bases from V and 3 bases from J, with 18 bases between. CDR3 bases: TGTGCCAGCACCACCAGGGCAGCGCACCACTATGGCTACACCTTC. It is translated as CASTTRAAHHYGYTF.

The genes are TRBV11-2 and TRBJ2-5; D is possibly TRBD2 (6 bases). CDR3 length equals 14 residues. Per germline, CDR1 SGHAT and CDR2 FQNNGV. Trimming shortened V by 0 bases and J by 5 bases, and 10 bases separated the two germline ends. CDR3 residues: CASSLEEGQETQYF. CDR3 bases: TGTGCCAGCAGCTTAGAGGAGGGGCAGGAGACCCAGTACTTC.

The V gene is TRBV7-9, the J gene TRBJ2-5, with TRBD2 identical over 11 bases. Germline loops: CDR1 SEHNR, CDR2 FQNEAQ (reference sequence). V lost 6 bases, J lost 2 bases, and 8 bases stayed unmatched. The CDR3 has 16 residues. The CDR3 DNA sequence: TGTGCCAGCAGTGCACTAGCGGGAGCCCCACAAGAGACCCAGTACTTC. Encoded protein: CASSALAGAPQETQYF.

The chain's CDR3 is CASSTGTDELAKNIQYF. As DNA, the CDR3 is TGCGCCAGCAGCACCGGGACTGACGAATTGGCCAAAAACATTCAGTACTTC. The rearrangement joins TRBV5-1 to TRBJ2-4; TRBD2 is a possible D gene (6 bases). The CDR3 length is 17 residues. CDR1 SGHRS and CDR2 YFSETQ come from the germline V gene. The V gene lost 4 bases and the J gene lost 1 base, with 18 bases spanning the gap.

The chain joins TRBV12-3 or TRBV12-4 to TRBJ1-2; TRBD1 matches 7 bases. The V segment lost 6 bases and the J segment 8 bases; nucleotides outside the gene matches: 3. The CDR3 runs 11 residues. The CDR3 protein is CASRAGGGYTF. The CDR3 DNA is TGTGCCAGCAGGGCAGGGGGGGGCTACACCTTC.

The genes are TRBV27 and TRBJ1-5; D is unclear. This CDR3 comprises 13 residues. Trimming cost V 0 bases and J 5 bases, with 5 bases left between them. CDR1 and CDR2 (germline): MNHEY, SMNVEV (reference sequence). Here the CDR3 reads CASSLSGDQPQHF. CDR3 bases: TGTGCCAGCAGTTTATCCGGGGATCAGCCCCAGCATTTT.

The chain couples TRBV10-3 to TRBJ2-5, with 9 bases that match TRBD1. The V gene end was trimmed by 5 bases and the J gene end by 4 bases; junction bases not matched to a gene: 11. The CDR3 loop spans 16 amino acids. CDR1 ENHRY and CDR2 SYGVKD come from the germline V gene. In nucleotides, the CDR3 is TGTGCCATCAGTTCGACAGGGGGAATTAGCGGAGAGACCCAGTACTTC. The encoded protein is CAISSTGGISGETQYF.

This clone was observed once. The chain links TRBV6-5 to TRBJ2-7; a possible D gene is TRBD1 (6 bases). V dropped 7 bases and J dropped 1 base, with 11 bases sitting between them. CDR3 size: 13 residues. CDR1 and CDR2 (germline): MNHEY, SVGAGI. In nucleotides, the CDR3 is TGTGCCAGCACCAGGGGCCCTTCCTACGAGCAGTACTTC. It translates to CASTRGPSYEQYF.